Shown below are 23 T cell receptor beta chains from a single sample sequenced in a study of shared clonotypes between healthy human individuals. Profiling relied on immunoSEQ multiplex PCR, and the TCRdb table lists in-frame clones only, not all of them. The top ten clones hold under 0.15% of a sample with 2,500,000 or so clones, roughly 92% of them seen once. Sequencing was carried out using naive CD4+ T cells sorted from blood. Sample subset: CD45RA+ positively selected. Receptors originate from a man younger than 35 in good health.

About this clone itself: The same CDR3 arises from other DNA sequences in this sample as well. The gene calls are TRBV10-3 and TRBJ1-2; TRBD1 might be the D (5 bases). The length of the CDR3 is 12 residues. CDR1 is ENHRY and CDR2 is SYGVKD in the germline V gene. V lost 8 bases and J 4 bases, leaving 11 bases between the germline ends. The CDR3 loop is CAISDSGYGYTF. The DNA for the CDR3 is TGTGCCATCTCCGACAGCGGCTATGGCTACACCTTC.

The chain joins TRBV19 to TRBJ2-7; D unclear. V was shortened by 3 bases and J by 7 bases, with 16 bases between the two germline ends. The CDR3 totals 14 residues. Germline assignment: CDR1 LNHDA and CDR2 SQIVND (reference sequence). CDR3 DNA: TGTGCCAGTAGTATCATCTGGGCTTTGGGGGAGCAGTACTTC. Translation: CASSIIWALGEQYF.

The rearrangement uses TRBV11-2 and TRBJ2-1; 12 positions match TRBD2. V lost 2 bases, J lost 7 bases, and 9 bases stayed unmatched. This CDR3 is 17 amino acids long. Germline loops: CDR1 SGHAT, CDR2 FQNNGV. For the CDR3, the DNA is TGTGCCAGCAGCTTAAGGCTAGCGGGAGGGCCGGGGAATGAGCAGTTCTTC. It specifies CASSLRLAGGPGNEQFF.

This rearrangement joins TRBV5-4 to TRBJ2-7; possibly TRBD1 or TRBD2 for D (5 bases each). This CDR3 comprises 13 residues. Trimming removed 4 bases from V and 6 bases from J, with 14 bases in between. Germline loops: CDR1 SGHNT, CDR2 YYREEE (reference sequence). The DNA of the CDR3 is TGTGCCAGCAGCCCCGGGACCCGTGGCGAGCAGTACTTC. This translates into CASSPGTRGEQYF.

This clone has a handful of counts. The DNA of the CDR3 is TGTGCCAGCAGATTCCCGGGGCTTAGTAACACTGAAGCTTTCTTT. This gives the protein CASRFPGLSNTEAFF. The V call is TRBV6-5, the J call TRBJ1-1, with TRBD1 as a possible D gene (5 bases). The CDR3 consists of 15 residues. The germline V gene encodes CDR1 MNHEY and CDR2 SVGAGI. V lost 6 bases, J lost 2 bases, and 16 bases lay in between.

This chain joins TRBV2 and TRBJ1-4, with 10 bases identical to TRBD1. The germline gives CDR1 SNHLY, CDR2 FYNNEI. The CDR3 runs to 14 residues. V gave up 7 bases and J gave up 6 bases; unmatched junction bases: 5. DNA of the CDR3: TGTGCCAGCAAGGGACAGGGGTTTGATGAAAAACTGTTTTTT. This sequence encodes CASKGQGFDEKLFF.

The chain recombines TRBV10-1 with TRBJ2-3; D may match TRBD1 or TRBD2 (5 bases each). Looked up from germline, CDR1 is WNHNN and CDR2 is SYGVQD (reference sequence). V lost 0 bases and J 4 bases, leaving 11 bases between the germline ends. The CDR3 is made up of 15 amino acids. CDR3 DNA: TGCGCCAGCAGTGAGTCGGGATCGGGGCCAGATACGCAGTATTTT. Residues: CASSESGSGPDTQYF.

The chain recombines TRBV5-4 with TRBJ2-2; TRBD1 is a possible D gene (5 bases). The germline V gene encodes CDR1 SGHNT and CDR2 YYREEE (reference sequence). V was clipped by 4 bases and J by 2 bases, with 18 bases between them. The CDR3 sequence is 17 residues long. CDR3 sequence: CASSPQGPGPNTGELFF. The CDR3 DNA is TGTGCCAGCAGCCCGCAGGGCCCCGGTCCCAACACCGGGGAGCTGTTTTTT.

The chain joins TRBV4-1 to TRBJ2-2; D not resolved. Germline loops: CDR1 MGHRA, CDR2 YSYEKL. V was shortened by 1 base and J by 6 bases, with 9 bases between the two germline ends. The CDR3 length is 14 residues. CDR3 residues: CASSQANLPGELFF. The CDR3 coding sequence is TGCGCCAGCAGCCAAGCTAACCTCCCCGGGGAGCTGTTTTTT.

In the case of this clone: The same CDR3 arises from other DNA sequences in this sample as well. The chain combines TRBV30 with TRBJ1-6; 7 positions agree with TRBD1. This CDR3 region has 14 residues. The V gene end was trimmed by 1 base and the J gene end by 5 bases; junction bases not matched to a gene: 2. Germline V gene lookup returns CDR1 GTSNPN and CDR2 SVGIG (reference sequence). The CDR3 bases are TGTGCCTGGAGTGCCGGACAGGATAATTCACCCCTCCACTTT. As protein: CAWSAGQDNSPLHF.

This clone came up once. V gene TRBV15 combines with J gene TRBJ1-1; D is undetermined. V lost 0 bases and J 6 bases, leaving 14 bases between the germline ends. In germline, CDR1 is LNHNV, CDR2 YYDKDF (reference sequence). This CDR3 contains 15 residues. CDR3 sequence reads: CATSRDWSGGPEAFF. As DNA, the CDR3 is TGTGCCACCAGCAGAGATTGGTCGGGTGGGCCTGAAGCTTTCTTT. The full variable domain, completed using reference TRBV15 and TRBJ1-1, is DAMVIQNPRYQVTQFGKPVTLSCSQTLNHNVMYWYQQKSSQAPKLLFHYYDKDFNNEADTPDNFQSRRPNTSFCFLDIRSPGLGDTAMYLCATSRDWSGGPEAFFGQGTRLTVV.

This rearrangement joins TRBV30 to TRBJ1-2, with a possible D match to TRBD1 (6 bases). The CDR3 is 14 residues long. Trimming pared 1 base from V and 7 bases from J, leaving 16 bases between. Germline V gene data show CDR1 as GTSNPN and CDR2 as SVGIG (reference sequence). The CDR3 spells CAWSDRTDGVGYTF. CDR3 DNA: TGTGCCTGGAGTGACAGGACAGATGGGGTTGGCTACACCTTC.

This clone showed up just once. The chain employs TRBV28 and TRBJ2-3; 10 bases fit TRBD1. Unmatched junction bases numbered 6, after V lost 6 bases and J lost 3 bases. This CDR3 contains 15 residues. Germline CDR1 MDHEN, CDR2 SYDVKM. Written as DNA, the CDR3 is TGTGCCAGCAGCCTCCGGACAGGGGGGACAGATACGCAGTATTTT. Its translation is CASSLRTGGTDTQYF.

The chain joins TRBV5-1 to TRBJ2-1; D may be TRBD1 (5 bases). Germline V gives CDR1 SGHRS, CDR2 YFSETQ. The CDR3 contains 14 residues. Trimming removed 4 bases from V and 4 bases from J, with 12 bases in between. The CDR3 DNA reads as TGCGCCAGCAGCCCTCCAGACAGTTACAATGAGCAGTTCTTC. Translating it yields CASSPPDSYNEQFF. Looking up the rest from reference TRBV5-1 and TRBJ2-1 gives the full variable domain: KAGVTQTPRYLIKTRGQQVTLSCSPISGHRSVSWYQQTPGQGLQFLFEYFSETQRNKGNFPGRFSGRQFSNSRSEMNVSTLELGDSALYLCASSPPDSYNEQFFGPGTRLTVL.

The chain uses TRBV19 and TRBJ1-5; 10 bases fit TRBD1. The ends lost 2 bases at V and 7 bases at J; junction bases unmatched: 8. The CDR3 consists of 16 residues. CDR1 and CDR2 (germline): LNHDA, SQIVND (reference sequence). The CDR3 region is CASSILGQGPRQPQHF. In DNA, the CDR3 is TGTGCCAGTAGTATATTGGGACAGGGGCCTAGACAGCCCCAGCATTTT. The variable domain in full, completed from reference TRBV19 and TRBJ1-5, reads DGGITQSPKYLFRKEGQNVTLSCEQNLNHDAMYWYRQDPGQGLRLIYYSQIVNDFQKGDIAEGYSVSREKKESFPLTVTSAQKNPTAFYLCASSILGQGPRQPQHFGDGTRLSIL.

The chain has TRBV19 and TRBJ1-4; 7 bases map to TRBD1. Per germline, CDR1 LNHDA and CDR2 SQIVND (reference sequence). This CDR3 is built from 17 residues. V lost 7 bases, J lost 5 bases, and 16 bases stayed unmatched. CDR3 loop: CASTPRTGSGVNEKLFF. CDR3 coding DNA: TGTGCCAGTACCCCTCGGACAGGATCGGGAGTCAATGAAAAACTGTTTTTT.

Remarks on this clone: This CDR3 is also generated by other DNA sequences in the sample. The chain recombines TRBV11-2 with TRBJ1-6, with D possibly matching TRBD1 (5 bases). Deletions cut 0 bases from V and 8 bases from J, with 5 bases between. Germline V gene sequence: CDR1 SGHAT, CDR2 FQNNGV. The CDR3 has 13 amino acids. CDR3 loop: CASSLDRDSPLHF. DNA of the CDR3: TGTGCCAGCAGCTTAGACAGGGATTCACCCCTCCACTTT.

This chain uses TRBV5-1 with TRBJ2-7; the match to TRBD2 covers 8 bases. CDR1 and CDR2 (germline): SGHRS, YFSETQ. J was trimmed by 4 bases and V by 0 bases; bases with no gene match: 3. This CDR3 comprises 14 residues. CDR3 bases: TGCGCCAGCAGCTTGGATAGCGGGGTTTACGAGCAGTACTTC. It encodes CASSLDSGVYEQYF.

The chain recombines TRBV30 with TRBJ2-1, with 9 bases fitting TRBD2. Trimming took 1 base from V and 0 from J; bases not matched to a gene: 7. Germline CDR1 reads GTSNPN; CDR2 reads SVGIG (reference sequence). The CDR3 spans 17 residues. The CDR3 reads CAWSGTSGRFSYNEQFF. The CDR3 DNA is TGTGCCTGGAGTGGGACAAGCGGGAGGTTCTCCTACAATGAGCAGTTCTTC.

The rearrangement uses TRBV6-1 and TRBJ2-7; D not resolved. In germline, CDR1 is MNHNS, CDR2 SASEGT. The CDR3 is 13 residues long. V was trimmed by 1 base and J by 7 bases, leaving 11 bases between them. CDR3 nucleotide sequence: TGTGCCAGCAGTGAAGGTTCTCCCGCAGAGCAGTACTTC. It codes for CASSEGSPAEQYF.

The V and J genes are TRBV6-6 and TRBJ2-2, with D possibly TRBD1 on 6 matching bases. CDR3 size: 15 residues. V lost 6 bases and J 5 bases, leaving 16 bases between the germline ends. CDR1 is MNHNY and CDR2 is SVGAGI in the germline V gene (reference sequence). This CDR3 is CASRLGQLVTGELFF. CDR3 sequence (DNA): TGTGCCAGCAGACTTGGACAGTTGGTGACCGGGGAGCTGTTTTTT.

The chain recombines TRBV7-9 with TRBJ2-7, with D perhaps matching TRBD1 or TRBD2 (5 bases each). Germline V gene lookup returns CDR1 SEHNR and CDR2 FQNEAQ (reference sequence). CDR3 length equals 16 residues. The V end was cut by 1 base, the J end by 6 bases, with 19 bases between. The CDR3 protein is CASSLEGVGQAGEQYF. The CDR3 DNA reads TGTGCCAGCAGCTTAGAAGGGGTGGGTCAGGCGGGCGAGCAGTACTTC.

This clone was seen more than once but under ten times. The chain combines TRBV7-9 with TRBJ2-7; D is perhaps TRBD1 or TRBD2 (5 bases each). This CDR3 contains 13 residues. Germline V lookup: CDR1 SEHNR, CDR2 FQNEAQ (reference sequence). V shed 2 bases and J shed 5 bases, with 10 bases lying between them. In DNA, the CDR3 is TGTGCCAGCAGCTTAACGGGGACCGACGAGCAGTACTTC. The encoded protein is CASSLTGTDEQYF.